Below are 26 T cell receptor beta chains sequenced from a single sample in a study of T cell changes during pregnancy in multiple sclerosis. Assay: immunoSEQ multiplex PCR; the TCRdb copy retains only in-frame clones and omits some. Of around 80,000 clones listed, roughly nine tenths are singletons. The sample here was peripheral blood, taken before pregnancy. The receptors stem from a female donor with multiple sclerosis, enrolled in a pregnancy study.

The chain's CDR3 is CASSPGLAFTGELFF. The DNA of the CDR3 is TGTGCCAGCAGCCCCGGACTAGCGTTCACCGGGGAGCTGTTTTTT. This chain connects TRBV11-3 to TRBJ2-2; 9 bases line up with TRBD2. The V gene end was trimmed by 5 bases and the J gene end by 4 bases; junction bases not matched to a gene: 5. CDR1 SGHNT and CDR2 YENEEA come from the germline V gene. This CDR3 has 15 amino acids.

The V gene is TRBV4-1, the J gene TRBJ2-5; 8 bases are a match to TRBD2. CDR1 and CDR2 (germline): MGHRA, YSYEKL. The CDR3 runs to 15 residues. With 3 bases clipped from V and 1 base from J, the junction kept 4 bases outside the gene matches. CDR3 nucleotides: TGCGCCAGCAGCCAGCGGGGGGACTTCCAAGAGACCCAGTACTTC. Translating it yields CASSQRGDFQETQYF.

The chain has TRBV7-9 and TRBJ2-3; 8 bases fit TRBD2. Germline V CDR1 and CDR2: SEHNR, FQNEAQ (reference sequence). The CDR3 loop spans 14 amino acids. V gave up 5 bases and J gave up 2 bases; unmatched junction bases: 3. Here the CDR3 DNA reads TGTGCCAGCAGCGGGCGGGGGGTCACAGATACGCAGTATTTT. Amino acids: CASSGRGVTDTQYF. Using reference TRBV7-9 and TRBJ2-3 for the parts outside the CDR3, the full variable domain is DTGVSQNPRHKITKRGQNVTFRCDPISEHNRLYWYRQTLGQGPEFLTYFQNEAQLEKSRLLSDRFSAERPKGSFSTLEIQRTEQGDSAMYLCASSGRGVTDTQYFGPGTRLTVL.

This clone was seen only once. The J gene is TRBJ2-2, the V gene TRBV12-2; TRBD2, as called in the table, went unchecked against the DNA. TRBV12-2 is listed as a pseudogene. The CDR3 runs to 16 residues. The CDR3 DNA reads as TGTGCAAGTCGCTTAGTTGGGCGGGGGGGCCCAGGGGAGCTGTTTTTT. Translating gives CASRLVGRGGPGELFF.

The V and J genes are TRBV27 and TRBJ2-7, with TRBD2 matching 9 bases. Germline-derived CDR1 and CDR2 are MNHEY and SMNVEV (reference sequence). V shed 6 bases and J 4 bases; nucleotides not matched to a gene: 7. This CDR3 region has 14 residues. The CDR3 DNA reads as TGTGCCAGCAGACCCTCCGGACTAGCGTACGAGCAGTACTTC. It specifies CASRPSGLAYEQYF.

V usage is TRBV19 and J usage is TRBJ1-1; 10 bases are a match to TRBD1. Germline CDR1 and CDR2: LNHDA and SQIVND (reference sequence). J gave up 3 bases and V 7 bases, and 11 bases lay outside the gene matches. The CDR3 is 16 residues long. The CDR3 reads CASTPGQGWGDTEAFF. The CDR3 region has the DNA TGTGCCAGTACCCCGGGACAGGGGTGGGGGGACACTGAAGCTTTCTTT.

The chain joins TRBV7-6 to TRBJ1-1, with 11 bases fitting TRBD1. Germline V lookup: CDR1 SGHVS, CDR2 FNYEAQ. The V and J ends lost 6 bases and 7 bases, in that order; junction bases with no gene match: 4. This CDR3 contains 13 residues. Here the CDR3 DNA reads TGTGCCAGCAGGATGGGACAGGGGGGTGAAGCTTTCTTT. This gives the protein CASRMGQGGEAFF.

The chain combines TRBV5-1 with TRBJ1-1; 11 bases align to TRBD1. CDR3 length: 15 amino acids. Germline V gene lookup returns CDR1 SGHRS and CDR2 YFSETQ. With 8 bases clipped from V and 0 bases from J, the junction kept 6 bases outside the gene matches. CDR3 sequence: CASNGQGALNTEAFF. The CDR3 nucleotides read TGCGCCAGTAACGGACAGGGGGCTCTGAACACTGAAGCTTTCTTT.

DNA for the CDR3: TGTGCCAGCTCACCACCGGACAGTGACCGAAATCAGCCCCAGCATTTT. It translates to CASSPPDSDRNQPQHF. The chain couples TRBV18 to TRBJ1-5; D perhaps matches TRBD1 (6 bases). Trimming left V 0 bases short and J 4 bases short, with 13 bases between. The CDR3 runs 16 residues. Germline CDR1 and CDR2: KGHSH and LQKENI. The full variable domain, rest sourced from reference TRBV18 and TRBJ1-5, is NAGVMQNPRHLVRRRGQEARLRCSPMKGHSHVYWYRQLPEEGLKFMVYLQKENIIDESGMPKERFSAEFPKEGPSILRIQQVVRGDSAAYFCASSPPDSDRNQPQHFGDGTRLSIL.

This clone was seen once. CDR3 loop: CASSGRDRGTDTQYF. The CDR3 DNA reads as TGTGCCAGCAGTGGCCGGGACAGGGGCACAGATACGCAGTATTTT. V usage is TRBV2 and J usage is TRBJ2-3, with TRBD1 matching over 9 bases. The germline V gene has CDR1 SNHLY and CDR2 FYNNEI. Trimming took 4 bases from V and 1 from J; bases not matched to a gene: 3. The length of the CDR3 is 15 residues. The variable domain in full, completed from reference TRBV2 and TRBJ2-3, reads EPEVTQTPSHQVTQMGQEVILRCVPISNHLYFYWYRQILGQKVEFLVSFYNNEISEKSEIFDDQFSVERPDGSNFTLKIRSTKLEDSAMYFCASSGRDRGTDTQYFGPGTRLTVL.

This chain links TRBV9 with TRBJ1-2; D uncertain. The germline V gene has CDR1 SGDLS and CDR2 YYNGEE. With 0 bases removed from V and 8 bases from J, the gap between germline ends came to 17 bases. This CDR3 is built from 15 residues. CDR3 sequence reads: CASSVVQSSGSGYTF. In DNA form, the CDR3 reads TGTGCCAGCAGCGTAGTTCAGAGTTCGGGAAGCGGCTACACCTTC. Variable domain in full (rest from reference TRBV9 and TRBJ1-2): DSGVTQTPKHLITATGQRVTLRCSPRSGDLSVYWYQQSLDQGLQFLIQYYNGEERAKGNILERFSAQQFPDLHSELNLSSLELGDSALYFCASSVVQSSGSGYTFGSGTRLTVV.

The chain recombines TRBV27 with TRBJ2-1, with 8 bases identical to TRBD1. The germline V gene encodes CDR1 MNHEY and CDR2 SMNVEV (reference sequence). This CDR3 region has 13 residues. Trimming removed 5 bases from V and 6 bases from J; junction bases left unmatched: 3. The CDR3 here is CASSLTGGNEQFF. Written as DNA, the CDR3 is TGTGCCAGCAGTCTTACAGGGGGCAATGAGCAGTTCTTC.

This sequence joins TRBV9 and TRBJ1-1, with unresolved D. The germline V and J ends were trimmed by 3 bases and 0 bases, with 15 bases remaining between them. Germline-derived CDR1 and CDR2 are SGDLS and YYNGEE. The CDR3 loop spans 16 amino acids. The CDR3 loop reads CASSGSSGDLNTEAFF. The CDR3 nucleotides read TGTGCCAGCAGCGGATCTAGCGGGGATCTGAACACTGAAGCTTTCTTT.

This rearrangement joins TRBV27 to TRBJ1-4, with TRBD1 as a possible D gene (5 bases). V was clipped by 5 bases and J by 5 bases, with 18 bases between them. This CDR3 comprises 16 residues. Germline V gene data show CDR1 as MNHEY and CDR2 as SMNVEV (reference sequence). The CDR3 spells CASSPDGGVLNEKLFF. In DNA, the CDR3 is TGTGCCAGCAGTCCAGACGGGGGGGTTTTAAATGAAAAACTGTTTTTT.

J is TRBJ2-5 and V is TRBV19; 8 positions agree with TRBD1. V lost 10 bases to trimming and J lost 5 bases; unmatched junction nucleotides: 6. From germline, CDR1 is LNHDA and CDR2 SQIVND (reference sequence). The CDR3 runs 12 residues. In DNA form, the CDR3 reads TGTGCCACCGGGACAGGTGGGGAGACCCAGTACTTC. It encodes CATGTGGETQYF.

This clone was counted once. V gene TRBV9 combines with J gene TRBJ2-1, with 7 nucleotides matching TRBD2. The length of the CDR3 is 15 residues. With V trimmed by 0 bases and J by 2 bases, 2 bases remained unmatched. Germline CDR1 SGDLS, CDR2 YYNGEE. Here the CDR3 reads CASSVGGGPYNEQFF. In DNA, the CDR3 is TGTGCCAGCAGCGTAGGCGGGGGTCCCTACAATGAGCAGTTCTTC.

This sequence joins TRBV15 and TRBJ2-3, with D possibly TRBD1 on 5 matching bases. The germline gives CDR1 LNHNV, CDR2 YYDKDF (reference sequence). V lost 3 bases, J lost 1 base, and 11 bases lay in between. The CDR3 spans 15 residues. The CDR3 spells CATSRQGGGTDTQYF. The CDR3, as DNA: TGTGCCACCAGCAGGCAGGGTGGGGGCACAGATACGCAGTATTTT.

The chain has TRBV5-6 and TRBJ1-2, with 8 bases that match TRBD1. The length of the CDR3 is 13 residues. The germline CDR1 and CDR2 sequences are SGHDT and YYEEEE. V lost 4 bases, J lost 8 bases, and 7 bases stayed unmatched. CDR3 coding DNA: TGTGCCAGCAGCACGGGACAGGAGTCGGGCTACACCTTC. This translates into CASSTGQESGYTF.

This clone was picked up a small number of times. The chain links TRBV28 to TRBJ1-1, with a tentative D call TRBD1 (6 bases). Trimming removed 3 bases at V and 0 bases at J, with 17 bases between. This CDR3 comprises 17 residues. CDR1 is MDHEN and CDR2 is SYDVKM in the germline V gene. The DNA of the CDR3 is TGTGCCAGCAGTTTGGGTGGGCAGGGGCGCTTGAACACTGAAGCTTTCTTT. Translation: CASSLGGQGRLNTEAFF.

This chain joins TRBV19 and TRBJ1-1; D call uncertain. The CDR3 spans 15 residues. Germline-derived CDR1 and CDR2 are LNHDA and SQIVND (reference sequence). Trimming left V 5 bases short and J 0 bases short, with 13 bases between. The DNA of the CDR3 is TGTGCCAGTAGTGACCGCACTAGGGTGAACACTGAAGCTTTCTTT. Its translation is CASSDRTRVNTEAFF.

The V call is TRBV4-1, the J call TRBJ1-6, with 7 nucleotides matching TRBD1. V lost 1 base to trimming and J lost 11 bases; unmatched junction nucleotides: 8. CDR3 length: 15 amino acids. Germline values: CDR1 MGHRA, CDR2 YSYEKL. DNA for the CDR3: TGCGCCAGCAGCCAAGGGGGGACAGCCTCGACACCCCTCCACTTT. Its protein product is CASSQGGTASTPLHF.

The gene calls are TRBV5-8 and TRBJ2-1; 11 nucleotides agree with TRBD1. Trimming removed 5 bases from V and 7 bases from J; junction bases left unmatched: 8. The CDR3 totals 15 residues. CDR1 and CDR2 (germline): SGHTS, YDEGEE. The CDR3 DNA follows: TGTGCCAGCAGGTCGGACAGGGGGCGAGGGAATGAGCAGTTCTTC. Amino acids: CASRSDRGRGNEQFF.

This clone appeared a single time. CDR3 loop: CASSLGQDYEQYF. Written as DNA, the CDR3 is TGTGCCAGCAGCCTGGGACAGGACTACGAGCAGTACTTC. The chain uses TRBV7-9 and TRBJ2-7, with 8 positions matching TRBD1. The CDR3 is 13 residues long. The germline V gene has CDR1 SEHNR and CDR2 FQNEAQ (reference sequence). Trimming removed 5 bases from V and 3 bases from J; junction bases left unmatched: 3.

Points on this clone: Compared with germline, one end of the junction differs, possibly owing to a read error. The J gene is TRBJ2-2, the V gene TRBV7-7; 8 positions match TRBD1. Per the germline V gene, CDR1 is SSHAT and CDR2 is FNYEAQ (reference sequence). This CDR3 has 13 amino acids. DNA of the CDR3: TGTGCTAGCAGCTCACAGGGGGCCGGGGAGCTGTTTTTT. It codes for CASSSQGAGELFF.

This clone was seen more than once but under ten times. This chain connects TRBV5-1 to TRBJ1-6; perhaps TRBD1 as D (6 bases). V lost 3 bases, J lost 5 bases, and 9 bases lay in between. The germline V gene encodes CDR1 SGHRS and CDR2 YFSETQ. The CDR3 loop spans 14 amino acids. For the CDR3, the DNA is TGCGCCAGCAGCTCCAGACAGGATAATTCACCCCTCCACTTT. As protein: CASSSRQDNSPLHF.

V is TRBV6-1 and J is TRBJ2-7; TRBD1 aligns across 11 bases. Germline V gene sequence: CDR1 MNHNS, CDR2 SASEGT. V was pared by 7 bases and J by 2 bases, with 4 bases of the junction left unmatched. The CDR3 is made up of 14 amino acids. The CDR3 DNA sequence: TGTGCCAGCACGCGGGACAGGGGGACCTACGAGCAGTACTTC. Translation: CASTRDRGTYEQYF.